This T cell receptor (beta chain) was sequenced in a study of control samples from healthy donors and cancer patients. The CDR3 consists of 16 residues. Between the trimmed V and J ends, which lost 2 bases and 1 base, there was a span of 14 bases. Germline CDR1 and CDR2: MGHRA and YSYEKL. Assay: immunoSEQ multiplex PCR; the TCRdb copy retains only in-frame clones and omits some. The sample lists about 140,000 clones, approximately 94% occurring once. This clonotype was obtained from a man in his forties in good health. The specimen was blood. This chain connects TRBV4-1 to TRBJ2-5; D unresolved. The CDR3 reads CASSQWGSSFQETQYF. The CDR3 nucleotides are TGCGCCAGCAGCCAATGGGGATCCTCATTCCAAGAGACCCAGTACTTC.